The 26 T cell receptor beta chains below were found in one sample sequenced in a study of T cells in Graves' hyperthyroidism and ophthalmopathy. Authors of the study amplified TCR beta CDR3 regions from RNA transcripts. The HTBI primer set was used in a first-round RT-PCR of the TCR CDR3. Via MiXCR, TCRdb re-called the multiplex PCR reads, giving one row per CDR3 protein. The data show approximately 710,000 distinct CDR3 sequences, with 17% seen just once and roughly 16% held by the top ten. What was sequenced was blood. The receptor set was obtained from a man in his fifties with Graves' hyperthyroidism.

This clonotype was seen more than once but under ten times. This CDR3 is CASAPTQEVNNEQFF. The CDR3 DNA reads TGTGCCAGCGCCCCAACCCAGGAAGTCAACAATGAGCAGTTCTTC. The chain is built from TRBV18 and TRBJ2-1, with D hard to call. V was shortened by 8 bases and J by 5 bases, with 19 bases between the two germline ends. CDR1 and CDR2 (germline): KGHSH, LQKENI. This CDR3 region has 15 residues.

This clonotype was counted between two and nine times. The chain uses TRBV20-1 and TRBJ2-7; 8 nucleotides agree with TRBD2. Germline values: CDR1 DFQATT, CDR2 SNEGSKA (reference sequence). The CDR3 is 16 amino acids. V lost 0 bases to trimming and J lost 9 bases; unmatched junction nucleotides: 16. CDR3 region: CSARDSRTSIPTAQYF. As DNA, the CDR3 is TGCAGTGCTAGAGATAGTAGGACTAGCATTCCTACGGCGCAGTACTTC.

This clonotype was seen at least ten times. This chain links TRBV29-1 with TRBJ1-5, with 9 bases aligning to TRBD1. The CDR3 runs to 14 residues. Germline loops: CDR1 SQVTM, CDR2 ANQGSEA. The V and J ends lost 6 bases and 6 bases, in that order; junction bases with no gene match: 9. The CDR3 loop is CSVGIGQGTQPQHF. CDR3 nucleotides: TGCAGCGTGGGGATTGGACAGGGGACTCAGCCCCAGCATTTT. Complete variable domain (other parts from reference TRBV29-1 and TRBJ1-5): SAVISQKPSRDICQRGTSLTIQCQVDSQVTMMFWYRQQPGQSLTLIATANQGSEATYESGFVIDKFPISRPNLTFSTLTVSNMSPEDSSIYLCSVGIGQGTQPQHFGDGTRLSIL.

This sequence joins TRBV28 and TRBJ2-2; tentative D call: TRBD2 (7 bases). This CDR3 comprises 14 residues. V gave up 7 bases and J gave up 4 bases, with 13 bases separating them. Germline V gene lookup returns CDR1 MDHEN and CDR2 SYDVKM. CDR3 nucleotide sequence: TGTGCCAGCACCCAAGGGGGGGTCACCGGGGAGCTGTTTTTT. Translated: CASTQGGVTGELFF.

As to this clonotype: Its ends do not fully match the called genes, so a read error is possible. V usage is TRBV13 and J usage is TRBJ1-2, with no clear D. The CDR3 contains 14 residues. The germline gives CDR1 PRHDT, CDR2 FYEKMQ (reference sequence). CDR3 DNA: TGTGCCAGCGGCTTAGGCCTCGAAGGTGGGGGCTACACCTTC. Its translation: CASGLGLEGGGYTF.

This clonotype was observed at least ten times. This rearrangement joins TRBV20-1 to TRBJ2-7; D is undetermined. With 0 bases removed from V and 0 bases from J, the gap between germline ends came to 12 bases. CDR3 length: 15 amino acids. From germline, CDR1 is DFQATT and CDR2 SNEGSKA (reference sequence). The CDR3 protein is CSARDWLLSSYEQYF. The CDR3 nucleotides are TGCAGTGCTAGAGATTGGCTACTCAGCTCCTACGAGCAGTACTTC.

The rearrangement links TRBV29-1 to TRBJ1-1; no definite D call. CDR1 and CDR2 from the germline V gene are SQVTM and ANQGSEA. The CDR3 sequence is 13 residues long. V was shortened by 4 bases and J by 1 base, with 10 bases between the two germline ends. The CDR3 sequence is CSVGTPPNTEAFF. In nucleotides, the CDR3 is TGCAGCGTTGGAACACCGCCGAACACTGAAGCTTTCTTT.

CDR3 residues: CAWARGDNEQFF. In DNA form, the CDR3 reads TGTGCCTGGGCCCGAGGGGACAATGAGCAGTTCTTC. This sequence joins TRBV30 and TRBJ2-1; the D gene could be TRBD1 or TRBD2 (5 bases each). Germline CDR1 GTSNPN, CDR2 SVGIG (reference sequence). The CDR3 covers 12 residues. V lost 5 bases to trimming and J lost 5 bases, with 10 bases between them.

This clonotype was observed many times. The V and J genes are TRBV29-1 and TRBJ2-1, with 8 bases that match TRBD2. The ends lost 7 bases at V and 6 bases at J; junction bases unmatched: 11. The CDR3 runs to 14 residues. Germline lookup yields CDR1 SQVTM and CDR2 ANQGSEA. As DNA, the CDR3 is TGCAGCGCCCCCAAGACGGGAGGGCCCAATGAGCAGTTCTTC. It specifies CSAPKTGGPNEQFF.

This clonotype was counted a few times. V and J are TRBV7-9 and TRBJ2-1; 9 bases are a match to TRBD1. The CDR3 is 16 residues long. Germline V gene lookup returns CDR1 SEHNR and CDR2 FQNEAQ (reference sequence). The V gene end was trimmed by 5 bases and the J gene end by 5 bases; junction bases not matched to a gene: 10. In DNA, the CDR3 is TGTGCCAGCAGCCAGGACAGGACAGGGGTAAACAATGAGCAGTTCTTC. Encoded protein: CASSQDRTGVNNEQFF.

There are a few counts of this clonotype. This rearrangement joins TRBV6-1 to TRBJ2-5, with a weak D call TRBD2 (5 bases). Per germline, CDR1 MNHNS and CDR2 SASEGT. Trimming left V 6 bases short and J 5 bases short, with 16 bases between. This CDR3 is built from 14 residues. CDR3 sequence: CASRLGRVGETQYF. CDR3 DNA sequence: TGTGCCAGCAGACTAGGACGGGTTGGGGAGACCCAGTACTTC.

This clonotype occurred a few times. This chain links TRBV6-1 with TRBJ2-3; D might be TRBD1 (5 bases). There are 14 residues in the CDR3. Germline-derived CDR1 and CDR2 are MNHNS and SASEGT. Deletions cut 6 bases from V and 5 bases from J, with 15 bases between. CDR3 nucleotides: TGTGCCAGCAGGTTGGACATGGCTGGAGATACGCAGTATTTT. As protein: CASRLDMAGDTQYF.

This clonotype was recorded at least ten times. This chain connects TRBV2 to TRBJ2-7; 8 bases fit TRBD2. The CDR3 runs to 15 residues. The trim removed 6 bases at V and 0 bases at J, leaving 7 bases unmatched. Per the germline V gene, CDR1 is SNHLY and CDR2 is FYNNEI. CDR3 nucleotides: TGTGCCAGCAGGAACTTAGCGGGAAACTCCTACGAGCAGTACTTC. This sequence encodes CASRNLAGNSYEQYF.

This clonotype showed up just a few times. The chain has TRBV30 and TRBJ1-5; maybe TRBD1 (6 bases). This CDR3 is built from 12 residues. V shed 3 bases and J shed 9 bases, with 12 bases lying between them. The germline V gene has CDR1 GTSNPN and CDR2 SVGIG (reference sequence). The CDR3 nucleotides are TGTGCCTGGAGCGGGGGGCCGGGGCCCCAGCATTTT. As protein: CAWSGGPGPQHF. The full variable domain, completed using reference TRBV30 and TRBJ1-5, is SQTIHQWPATLVQPVGSPLSLECTVEGTSNPNLYWYRQAAGRGLQLLFYSVGIGQISSEVPQNLSASRPQDRQFILSSKKLLLSDSGFYLCAWSGGPGPQHFGDGTRLSIL.

This clonotype occurred a few times. DNA of the CDR3: TGCAGCGTTGAACAGGGAAACCACGAGCAGTACTTC. It is translated as CSVEQGNHEQYF. This chain joins TRBV29-1 and TRBJ2-7; maybe TRBD1 (5 bases). Germline V CDR1 and CDR2: SQVTM, ANQGSEA. V was clipped by 2 bases and J by 5 bases, with 10 bases between them. The length of the CDR3 is 12 residues.

This clonotype was counted a few times. J is TRBJ2-2 and V is TRBV19; tentatively, D is TRBD2 (6 bases). V dropped 7 bases and J dropped 3 bases, with 15 bases sitting between them. The CDR3 is 15 residues long. Germline assignment: CDR1 LNHDA and CDR2 SQIVND (reference sequence). The CDR3 sequence is CASTAVGTHTGELFF. The DNA for the CDR3 is TGTGCCAGTACCGCTGTTGGGACTCACACCGGGGAGCTGTTTTTT.

The chain's CDR3 is CASSLSGQTEQYF. The CDR3, as DNA: TGTGCCAGCAGTCTCTCGGGACAGACCGAGCAGTACTTC. V gene TRBV27 combines with J gene TRBJ2-7, with 7 bases lining up with TRBD1. The CDR3 is made up of 13 amino acids. Germline V gives CDR1 MNHEY, CDR2 SMNVEV (reference sequence). With V trimmed by 5 bases and J by 6 bases, 7 bases remained unmatched.

The chain uses TRBV10-3 and TRBJ2-3, with 8 bases aligning to TRBD2. The CDR3 sequence is 14 residues long. The germline V gene encodes CDR1 ENHRY and CDR2 SYGVKD. V shed 10 bases and J 1 base; nucleotides not matched to a gene: 7. The DNA for the CDR3 is TGTGCCACGAGCGGGAGCCCGCGCACAGATACGCAGTATTTT. Translating it yields CATSGSPRTDTQYF.

This clonotype came up once. V is TRBV6-2 or TRBV6-3 and J is TRBJ1-2; 7 bases agree with TRBD1. The CDR3 consists of 14 residues. Trimming took 7 bases from V and 2 from J; bases not matched to a gene: 7. Germline CDR1 MNHEY, CDR2 SVGEGT. The CDR3 coding sequence is TGTGCCAGCACGGCCGACAGGGCGAACTATGGCTACACCTTC. It encodes CASTADRANYGYTF.

CDR3 coding DNA: TGTGCCAGCGCGACAGGGGGGGGTAGAGAGACCCAGTACTTC. This codes for CASATGGGRETQYF. V and J are TRBV28 and TRBJ2-5; 9 bases line up with TRBD1. Germline V gene data show CDR1 as MDHEN and CDR2 as SYDVKM. V was pared by 8 bases and J by 4 bases, with 8 bases of the junction left unmatched. CDR3 length: 14 amino acids.

The chain has TRBV3-1 and TRBJ2-7, with TRBD2 identical over 11 bases. In germline, CDR1 is LGHDT, CDR2 YNNKEL (reference sequence). The junction had 16 bases not matched to a gene; V was cut back by 4 bases and J by 2 bases. This CDR3 has 19 amino acids. The CDR3 nucleotides read TGTGCCAGCAGCCCCAGGGGGTCTAGCGGGAGGACAATCACCTACGAGCAGTACTTC. The encoded protein is CASSPRGSSGRTITYEQYF.

This clonotype was seen a handful of times. The chain is built from TRBV20-1 and TRBJ1-4, with D possibly matching TRBD1 (6 bases). The ends were cut back, 4 bases at V and 4 bases at J, with 10 bases in the middle. Looked up from germline, CDR1 is DFQATT and CDR2 is SNEGSKA (reference sequence). There are 13 residues in the CDR3. The CDR3 nucleotides are TGCAGTGCTATAGGACAGAATAATGAAAAACTGTTTTTT. This encodes CSAIGQNNEKLFF.

This clonotype was detected a few times. The chain joins TRBV11-3 to TRBJ1-3; D uncertain. Germline lookup yields CDR1 SGHNT and CDR2 YENEEA. CDR3 length: 13 amino acids. Between the trimmed V and J ends, which lost 2 bases and 2 bases, there was a span of 4 bases. The CDR3 coding sequence is TGTGCCAGCAGCTTAACGACTGGAAACACCATATATTTT. This codes for CASSLTTGNTIYF.

This CDR3 reads CASSQEGTGENEQFF. The CDR3 DNA follows: TGTGCCAGCAGCCAAGAAGGGACAGGGGAGAATGAGCAGTTCTTC. V gene TRBV3-1 combines with J gene TRBJ2-1, with TRBD1 matching over 10 bases. CDR3 length: 15 amino acids. The germline V gene encodes CDR1 LGHDT and CDR2 YNNKEL (reference sequence). V lost 0 bases to trimming and J lost 7 bases; unmatched junction nucleotides: 3.

Only a few counts were recorded for this clonotype. Since a much larger clone is just one base distant, this may be a read error. The chain recombines TRBV11-2 with TRBJ2-7, with TRBD2 matching 15 bases. V gave up 4 bases and J gave up 6 bases; unmatched junction bases: 1. CDR1 SGHAT and CDR2 FQNNGV come from the germline V gene. The CDR3 consists of 14 residues. The CDR3 reads CASSWTSGGAEQYF. The CDR3 DNA sequence: TGTGCCAGCAGCTGGACTAGCGGGGGGGCCGAGCAGTACTTC.

This clonotype was picked up a small number of times. The chain links TRBV7-9 to TRBJ2-1; tentatively, D is TRBD1 (5 bases). The CDR3 has 16 residues. Germline values: CDR1 SEHNR, CDR2 FQNEAQ (reference sequence). The V end was cut by 3 bases, the J end by 5 bases, with 17 bases between. The CDR3 DNA follows: TGTGCCAGCAGCTTTAGTGGGAAGGACAAGGACAATGAGCAGTTCTTC. Translating gives CASSFSGKDKDNEQFF.